The clone carrying this TCR beta chain occurred many times. This CDR3 region has 15 residues. With 4 bases removed from V and 3 bases from J, the gap between germline ends came to 17 bases. CDR1 is SGHRS, CDR2 YFSETQ, per germline. MiXCR, applied by TCRdb to the 5' RACE reads, yields one record per CDR3 protein. The sample lists 100,000 to 150,000 distinct CDR3 sequences; about 6.5% were seen once. The source of the sample is a study of CD8 T cells in ankylosing spondylitis. This clonotype was obtained from a male donor with ankylosing spondylitis or in good health (not recorded which). The rearrangement uses TRBV5-1 and TRBJ2-7, with D unclear. What was sequenced was blood, either unsorted or a sorted T cell fraction (not recorded which). The CDR3: CASSRTDDWDYEQYF. The CDR3 nucleotides read TGCGCCAGCAGCAGGACGGACGATTGGGACTACGAGCAGTACTTC. Filled out from reference TRBV5-1 and TRBJ2-7, the complete variable domain reads KAGVTQTPRYLIKTRGQQVTLSCSPISGHRSVSWYQQTPGQGLQFLFEYFSETQRNKGNFPGRFSGRQFSNSRSEMNVSTLELGDSALYLCASSRTDDWDYEQYFGPGTRLTVT.